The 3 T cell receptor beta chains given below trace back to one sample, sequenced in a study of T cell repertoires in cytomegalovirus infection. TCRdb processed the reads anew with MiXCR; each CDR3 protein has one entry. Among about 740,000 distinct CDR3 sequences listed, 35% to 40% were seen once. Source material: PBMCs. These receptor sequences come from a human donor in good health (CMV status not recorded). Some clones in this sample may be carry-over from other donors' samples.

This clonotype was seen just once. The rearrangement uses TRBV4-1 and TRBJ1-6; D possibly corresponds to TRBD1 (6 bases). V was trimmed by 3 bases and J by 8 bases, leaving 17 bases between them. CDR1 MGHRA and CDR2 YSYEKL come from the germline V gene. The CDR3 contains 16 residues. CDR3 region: CASSHSEGGFDSPLHF. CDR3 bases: TGCGCCAGCAGCCATTCCGAGGGGGGCTTCGATTCACCCCTCCACTTT.

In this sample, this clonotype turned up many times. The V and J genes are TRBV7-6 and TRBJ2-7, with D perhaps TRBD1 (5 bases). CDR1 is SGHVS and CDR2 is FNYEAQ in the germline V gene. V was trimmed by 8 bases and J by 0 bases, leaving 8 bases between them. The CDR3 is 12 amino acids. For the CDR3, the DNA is TGTGCCAGCTCTGACAGCTCCTACGAGCAGTACTTC. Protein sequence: CASSDSSYEQYF. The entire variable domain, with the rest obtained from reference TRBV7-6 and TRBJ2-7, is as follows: GAGVSQSPRYKVTKRGQDVALRCDPISGHVSLYWYRQALGQGPEFLTYFNYEAQQDKSGLPNDRFSAERPEGSISTLTIQRTEQRDSAMYRCASSDSSYEQYFGPGTRLTVT.

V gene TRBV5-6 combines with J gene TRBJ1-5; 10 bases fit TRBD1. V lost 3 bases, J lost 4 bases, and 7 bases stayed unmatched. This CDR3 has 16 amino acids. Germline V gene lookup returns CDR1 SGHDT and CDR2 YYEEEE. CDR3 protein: CASSSETGGLNQPQHF. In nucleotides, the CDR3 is TGTGCCAGCAGCTCCGAGACAGGGGGCCTAAATCAGCCCCAGCATTTT.